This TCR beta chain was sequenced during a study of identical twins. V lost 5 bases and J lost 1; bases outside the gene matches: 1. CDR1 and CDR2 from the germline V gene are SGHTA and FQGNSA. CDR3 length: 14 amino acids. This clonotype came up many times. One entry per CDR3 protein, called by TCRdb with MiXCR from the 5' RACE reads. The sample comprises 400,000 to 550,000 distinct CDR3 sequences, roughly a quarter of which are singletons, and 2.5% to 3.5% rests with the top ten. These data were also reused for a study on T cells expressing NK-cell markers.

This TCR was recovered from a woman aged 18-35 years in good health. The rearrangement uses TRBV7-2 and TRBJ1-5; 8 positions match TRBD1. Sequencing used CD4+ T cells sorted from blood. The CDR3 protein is CASSRQGSNQPQHF. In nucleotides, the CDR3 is TGTGCCAGCAGCCGACAGGGGAGCAATCAGCCCCAGCATTTT.